These T cell receptor beta chains were read from a single sample in a study of neurological immune-mediated disorders. One entry per CDR3 protein results from TCRdb running MiXCR on the 5' RACE reads. The sample has some 45,000 distinct CDR3 sequences; about 12% are singletons. The sequencing input was PBMCs. The receptors shown here come from a male donor with HTLV-1-associated myelopathy (HAM/TSP). The CDR3 runs from the conserved cysteine through the conserved F or W. D genes are given only for firm matches. Clone sizes are given selectively: once, few, many, or a class where the clone is expanded.

clone_size cdr3_length d_call j_call v_call cdr3_aa cdr3_nt
many 13 TRBD1 TRBJ2-7 TRBV4-1 CASSLGQGGEQYF TGCGCCAGCAGCCTCGGACAGGGCGGCGAGCAGTACTTC
few 17 NA TRBJ2-1 TRBV20-1 CSARDRRGEATYNEQFF TGCAGTGCTAGAGATCGCAGGGGAGAAGCAACTTACAATGAGCAGTTCTTC
few 15 NA TRBJ2-1 TRBV9 CASSEYLEPPNEQFF TGTGCCAGCAGCGAATACTTGGAGCCACCCAATGAGCAGTTCTTC
many 12 NA TRBJ1-5 TRBV11-3 CASSDHNQPQHF TGTGCCAGCAGCGACCACAATCAGCCCCAGCATTTT
many 14 TRBD1 TRBJ1-1 TRBV29-1 CSVEVGQGRTEAFF TGCAGCGTTGAAGTCGGACAGGGGAGAACTGAAGCTTTCTTT
many 15 NA TRBJ1-4 TRBV4-3 CASSQHGVAGEKLFF TGCGCCAGCAGCCAGCACGGCGTCGCGGGGGAAAAACTGTTTTTT
NA 15 NA TRBJ1-5 TRBV28 CASSSSGLGNQPQHF TGTGCCAGCAGTTCCTCAGGGTTGGGCAATCAGCCCCAGCATTTT
many 12 NA TRBJ1-1 TRBV29-1 CSVVMGNTEAFF TGCAGCGTTGTCATGGGGAACACTGAAGCTTTCTTT
many 12 NA TRBJ1-3 TRBV7-9 CASSLAGNTIYF TGTGCCAGCAGCTTAGCCGGAAACACCATATATTTT
few 15 NA TRBJ1-3 TRBV18 CASSPPGREENTIYF TGTGCCAGCTCACCACCGGGCAGGGAGGAAAACACCATATATTTT
many 16 TRBD1 TRBJ1-2 TRBV5-5 CASSVNRGQANYGYTF TGTGCCAGCAGCGTAAACAGGGGGCAGGCTAACTATGGCTACACCTTC
medium-sized 15 TRBD2 TRBJ2-1 TRBV7-3 CASSLSSGRGNEQFF TGTGCCAGCAGCTTATCTAGCGGGAGAGGCAATGAGCAGTTCTTC
many 12 NA TRBJ2-3 TRBV20-1 CSAKRGLDTQYF TGCAGTGCCAAACGGGGGCTTGATACGCAGTATTTT
many 16 NA TRBJ1-1 TRBV20-1 CSAREAQAHRGTEAFF TGCAGTGCTAGAGAGGCGCAGGCGCACCGGGGCACTGAAGCTTTCTTT
many 19 NA TRBJ1-5 TRBV6-5 CASSQFSLQSARDHQPQHF TGTGCCAGCAGCCAATTTTCCCTGCAATCCGCCAGGGATCATCAGCCCCAGCATTTT
many 13 NA TRBJ2-7 TRBV5-1 CASRRDFSYEQYF TGCGCCAGCAGGCGGGACTTCTCCTACGAGCAGTACTTC
many 12 NA TRBJ2-3 TRBV5-1 CASSLAPDTQYF TGCGCCAGCAGCTTGGCTCCGGATACGCAGTATTTT
many 15 NA TRBJ2-3 TRBV20-1 CSAPPGVDGTDTQYF TGCAGTGCTCCGCCAGGGGTCGACGGCACAGATACGCAGTATTTT
many 13 NA TRBJ1-5 TRBV5-1 CASSETDEGPQHF TGCGCCAGCAGCGAGACGGACGAGGGGCCCCAGCATTTT
NA 15 NA TRBJ2-5 TRBV4-3 CASSQVRSYQETQYF TGCGCCAGCAGCCAGGTGCGCTCGTACCAAGAGACCCAGTACTTC
many 14 NA TRBJ2-1 TRBV5-1 CASSPGGSYNEQFF TGCGCCAGCAGCCCCGGGGGCTCCTACAATGAGCAGTTCTTC
many 13 NA TRBJ2-1 TRBV5-1 CASSLGDSNEQFF TGCGCCAGCAGCTTGGGAGACAGCAATGAGCAGTTCTTC
NA 15 NA TRBJ2-3 TRBV6-5 CASKFVGAGTDTQYF TGTGCCAGTAAATTCGTGGGGGCGGGCACAGATACGCAGTATTTT
many 13 NA TRBJ1-3 TRBV12-3/TRBV12-4 CASSLAGGNTIYF TGTGCCAGCAGTTTGGCCGGTGGAAACACCATATATTTT
many 13 NA TRBJ1-5 TRBV20-1 CSGQEYSNQPQHF TGCAGTGGACAGGAGTATAGCAATCAGCCCCAGCATTTT
many 14 NA TRBJ1-5 TRBV20-1 CSARRGDGNQPQHF TGCAGTGCTAGAAGAGGGGACGGCAATCAGCCCCAGCATTTT
few 15 NA TRBJ1-5 TRBV20-1 CSTNHGGGSNQPQHF TGCAGTACCAACCATGGGGGCGGGAGCAATCAGCCCCAGCATTTT
many 15 NA TRBJ2-5 TRBV2 CASSEDRGEMETQYF TGTGCCAGCAGTGAAGACAGAGGGGAGATGGAGACCCAGTACTTC
many 13 NA TRBJ1-3 TRBV7-2 CASSFNPGNTIYF TGTGCCAGCAGCTTCAACCCTGGAAACACCATATATTTT
NA 12 NA TRBJ1-1 TRBV6-5 CASRERGTEAFF TGTGCCAGCAGGGAGCGAGGCACTGAAGCTTTCTTT
few 15 NA TRBJ2-7 TRBV9 CASSAGDGRIYEQYF TGTGCCAGCAGCGCGGGGGACGGACGAATCTACGAGCAGTACTTC
many 15 NA TRBJ2-5 TRBV9 CASSLLGGRWETQYF TGTGCCAGCAGCCTCCTCGGGGGAAGATGGGAGACCCAGTACTTC
many 16 NA TRBJ2-5 TRBV10-2 CASSVLARKSRETQYF TGCGCCAGCAGTGTGTTGGCGCGAAAAAGTCGCGAGACCCAGTACTTC
many 14 NA TRBJ1-4 TRBV5-1 CASSAGTTNEKLFF TGCGCCAGCAGCGCGGGAACAACTAATGAAAAACTGTTTTTT
many 15 TRBD1 TRBJ1-6 TRBV5-1 CASSLEGQLNSPLHF TGCGCCAGCAGCTTGGAGGGACAGCTGAATTCACCCCTCCACTTT
many 17 TRBD1 TRBJ1-6 TRBV27 CASSPTIRDRGTSPLHF TGTGCCAGCAGTCCAACCATCCGGGACAGGGGAACTTCACCCCTCCACTTT
many 14 NA TRBJ2-3 TRBV12-3/TRBV12-4 CATTYDSRTDTQYF TGTGCCACTACCTACGACAGTCGCACAGATACGCAGTATTTT
many 15 NA TRBJ2-3 TRBV20-1 CSAPNYGLGTDTQYF TGCAGTGCTCCAAACTACGGGCTGGGCACAGATACGCAGTATTTT
many 14 TRBD2 TRBJ2-1 TRBV2 CASSGLAGSNEQFF TGTGCCAGCAGTGGGCTAGCGGGGAGCAATGAGCAGTTCTTC
NA 13 NA TRBJ2-5 TRBV6-1 CASSELGAETQYF TGTGCCAGCAGTGAACTAGGGGCGGAGACCCAGTACTTC
many 14 NA TRBJ1-1 TRBV2 CASSEGTAKTEAFF TGTGCCAGCAGTGAAGGGACAGCGAAAACTGAAGCTTTCTTT
many 12 NA TRBJ2-7 TRBV5-1 CASTDSSYEQYF TGCGCCAGCACGGACAGTTCCTACGAGCAGTACTTC
few 18 NA TRBJ1-5 TRBV14 CASSQVLYRHRLNQPQHF TGTGCCAGCAGCCAAGTTTTATATAGACACCGGCTAAATCAGCCCCAGCATTTT
many 15 TRBD2 TRBJ2-1 TRBV5-1 CASSPTSGGYNEQFF TGCGCCAGCAGCCCGACTAGCGGGGGGTACAATGAGCAGTTCTTC
many 14 NA TRBJ1-1 TRBV29-1 CSVEARLTGTEAFF TGCAGCGTTGAAGCCCGCCTAACAGGGACTGAAGCTTTCTTT
many 11 NA TRBJ2-3 TRBV5-1 CASSERDTQYF TGTGCCAGCAGCGAGCGAGATACGCAGTATTTT
many 14 TRBD1 TRBJ2-3 TRBV20-1 CSAPRQGMADTQYF TGCAGTGCCCCGAGACAGGGGATGGCAGATACGCAGTATTTT
many 13 NA TRBJ2-7 TRBV29-1 CSVAPDSSYEQYF TGCAGCGTTGCACCGGACAGCTCCTACGAGCAGTACTTC
many 13 NA TRBJ2-4 TRBV5-5 CASRPGTANIQYF TGTGCCAGCAGACCCGGGACCGCGAACATTCAGTACTTC
many 16 TRBD2 TRBJ2-7 TRBV28 CASRPSGASEYYEQYF TGTGCCAGCAGACCTAGCGGGGCGTCCGAATACTACGAGCAGTACTTC
many 14 NA TRBJ2-1 TRBV20-1 CSANHAGRADEQFF TGCAGTGCTAACCATGCGGGCCGGGCGGATGAGCAGTTCTTC
many 17 NA TRBJ1-3 TRBV5-1 CASSLGPGRPSGNTIYF TGCGCCAGCAGCTTGGGCCCGGGGAGGCCCTCTGGAAACACCATATATTTT
many 15 TRBD2 TRBJ2-1 TRBV20-1 CSARGSSGAYNEQFF TGCAGTGCTAGAGGATCCAGCGGGGCGTACAATGAGCAGTTCTTC